This TCR beta chain was sequenced during a study of T cells after yellow fever vaccination. General study points: Peaking on day 5 versus 15, the secondary response was faster but weaker. A large majority of primary-vaccination clones showed up again after the booster (approximately 95% CD4, around 90% CD8). FACS-sorted repertoires might harbor abundant contaminating clonotypes from the bulk population.

A word on this clonotype: The antigen remains unidentified.

The TCR cDNA carried a universal primer site and UMIs from 5'RACE template switching. TCRdb analysed the 5' RACE reads with MiXCR anew, one entry per CDR3 protein. The data contain approximately 300,000 distinct CDR3 sequences, about 10% of them singletons. The specimen was CD4+ T cells sorted from PBMCs, collected 45 days after the yellow fever booster vaccination. The TCR sequence derives from a man younger than 35 who received the YFV17D yellow fever vaccine.

The CDR3, as DNA: TGTGCCAGCAGCCAGCGGACACGTCTAGGGACTGAAGCTTTCTTT. It encodes CASSQRTRLGTEAFF. The gene calls are TRBV16 and TRBJ1-1; D perhaps matches TRBD1 (5 bases). CDR3 length equals 15 residues. V was clipped by 3 bases and J by 5 bases, with 16 bases between them. The germline gives CDR1 KGHSY, CDR2 FQNENV.